This T cell receptor beta chain comes out of a study of siplizumab effects on memory and regulatory T cells. Profiled with immunoSEQ multiplex PCR; TCRdb holds only in-frame clones, not every one. Here the sample spans 57,000 or so clones, 79% being singletons. This clone was observed a handful of times. Unstimulated naive, memory, effector memory and TEMRA subsets were subjected to sequencing in three donor pairs. V lost 5 bases, J lost 5 bases, and 11 bases lay in between. Per germline, CDR1 SGHDT and CDR2 YYEEEE. The CDR3 runs to 14 residues. The receptor was derived from a human donor in good health. This chain uses TRBV5-6 with TRBJ1-6, with a possible D match to TRBD1 (5 bases). Sequenced material: memory CD4+ T cells sorted from blood. The CDR3 sequence: CASRFGTNNSPLHF. DNA for the CDR3: TGTGCCAGCAGATTCGGGACGAATAATTCACCCCTCCACTTT. The variable domain in full, with the rest retrieved from reference TRBV5-6 and TRBJ1-6, is DAGVTQSPTHLIKTRGQQVTLRCSPKSGHDTVSWYQQALGQGPQFIFQYYEEEERQRGNFPDRFSGHQFPNYSSELNVNALLLGDSALYLCASRFGTNNSPLHFGNGTRLTVT.